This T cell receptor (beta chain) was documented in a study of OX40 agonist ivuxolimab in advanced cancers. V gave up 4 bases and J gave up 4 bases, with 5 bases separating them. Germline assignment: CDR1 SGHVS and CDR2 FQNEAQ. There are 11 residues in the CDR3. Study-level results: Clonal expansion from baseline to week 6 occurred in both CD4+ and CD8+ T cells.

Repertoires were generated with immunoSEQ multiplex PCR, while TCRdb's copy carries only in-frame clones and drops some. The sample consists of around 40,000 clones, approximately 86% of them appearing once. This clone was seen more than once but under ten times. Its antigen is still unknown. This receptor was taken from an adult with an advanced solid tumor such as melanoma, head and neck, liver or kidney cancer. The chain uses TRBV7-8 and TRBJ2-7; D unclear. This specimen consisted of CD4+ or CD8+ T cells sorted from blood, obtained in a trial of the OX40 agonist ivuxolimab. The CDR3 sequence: CASSWGYEQYF. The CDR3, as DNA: TGTGCCAGCAGCTGGGGTTACGAGCAGTACTTC.